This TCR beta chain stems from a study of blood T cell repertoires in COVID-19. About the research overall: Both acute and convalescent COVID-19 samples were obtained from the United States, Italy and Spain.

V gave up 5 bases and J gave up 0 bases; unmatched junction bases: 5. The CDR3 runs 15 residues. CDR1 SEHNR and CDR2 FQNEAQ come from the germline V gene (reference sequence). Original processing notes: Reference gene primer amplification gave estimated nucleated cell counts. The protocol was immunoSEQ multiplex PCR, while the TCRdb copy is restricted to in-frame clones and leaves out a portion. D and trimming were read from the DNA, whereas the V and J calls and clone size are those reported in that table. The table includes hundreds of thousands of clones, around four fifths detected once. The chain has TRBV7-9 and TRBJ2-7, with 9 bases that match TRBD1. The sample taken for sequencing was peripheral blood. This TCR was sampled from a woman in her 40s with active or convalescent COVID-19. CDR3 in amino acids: CASSPGTGSSYEQYF. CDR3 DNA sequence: TGTGCCAGCAGCCCGGGGACAGGGAGCTCCTACGAGCAGTACTTC.